Listed below are T cell receptor beta chains from one sample, sequenced in a study of beta chain features in type 1 diabetes. Libraries were prepared by immunoSEQ multiplex PCR; TCRdb keeps only in-frame clonotypes and omits some of them. The repertoire holds about 350,000 clones, with about 18% as singletons. Material for sequencing was naive CD4+ T cells from blood. Receptor source: a woman aged 18-35 years in good health. The CDR3 runs from the conserved cysteine through the conserved F or W. The D gene is left open where the match is weak. Size is stated for part of the rows, as once, few or many counts, or as a class when the clone is expanded.

V,D,J,size,DNA,CDR3
TRBV30,.,TRBJ1-2,few,TGTGCCTGGAGTACGGGGGTCCGGGAGGGGCACTATGGCTACACCTTC,CAWSTGVREGHYGYTF
TRBV29-1,TRBD1,TRBJ2-7,.,TGCAGCGTCGCCGGGGACAGGGGGTGGGAGCAGTACTTC,CSVAGDRGWEQYF
TRBV11-3,TRBD2,TRBJ2-3,few,TGTGCCAGCAGCCCGACACTAGCGGGAGTAAGAGATACGCAGTATTTT,CASSPTLAGVRDTQYF
TRBV30,TRBD1,TRBJ1-1,.,TGTGCCGGGGGACAGGGGATATCTGAAGCTTTCTTT,CAGGQGISEAFF
TRBV7-9,.,TRBJ1-5,few,TGTGCCAGCAGCACCGAGAATCAGCCCCAGCATTTT,CASSTENQPQHF
TRBV7-2,TRBD2,TRBJ2-3,.,TGTGCCAGCAGTCCAAGCGGGGCGGCAGATACGCAGTATTTT,CASSPSGAADTQYF
TRBV29-1,TRBD1,TRBJ2-4,.,TGCAGCGTTGCGACAGGGGGCGGGGAAAACATTCAGTACTTC,CSVATGGGENIQYF
TRBV7-9,TRBD1,TRBJ2-7,few,TGTGCCAGCAGCTTAGCGGGACAGGGGGTCTACGAGCAGTACTTC,CASSLAGQGVYEQYF
TRBV5-1,.,TRBJ1-2,.,TGCGCCAGCAGCTTGGGGGGCCAAGGGAACTATGGCTACACCTTC,CASSLGGQGNYGYTF
TRBV6-1,TRBD1,TRBJ1-5,.,TGTGCCAGCAGTACAGGGGAGCGGAGCAATCAGCCCCAGCATTTT,CASSTGERSNQPQHF
TRBV27,.,TRBJ1-3,few,TGTGCCAGCCGGGAGGGGACAAGGAACACCATATATTTT,CASREGTRNTIYF
TRBV29-1,.,TRBJ2-3,.,TGCAGCGTTGCAACTAGTAGGCAATCCACAGATACGCAGTATTTT,CSVATSRQSTDTQYF